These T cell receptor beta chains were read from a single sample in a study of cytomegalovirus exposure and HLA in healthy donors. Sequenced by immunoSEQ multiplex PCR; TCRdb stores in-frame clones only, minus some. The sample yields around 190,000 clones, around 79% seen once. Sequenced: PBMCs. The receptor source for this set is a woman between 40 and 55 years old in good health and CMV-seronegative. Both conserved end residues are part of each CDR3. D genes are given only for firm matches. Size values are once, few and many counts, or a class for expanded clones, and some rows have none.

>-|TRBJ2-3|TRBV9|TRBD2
TGTGCCAGCACAAGGACTAGCGGGGGAGTCACAGATACGCAGTATTTT
CASTRTSGGVTDTQYF
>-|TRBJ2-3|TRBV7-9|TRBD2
TGTGCCAGCAGCTCCATCACCCTAGCGGGGGGGCTCACAGATACGCAGTATTTT
CASSSITLAGGLTDTQYF
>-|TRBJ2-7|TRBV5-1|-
TGCGCCAGCAGCTTGGCCTTTCAGGGCCGCGAGCAGTACTTC
CASSLAFQGREQYF
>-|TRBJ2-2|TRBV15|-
TGTGCCACCAGCAGAGATCAGGCAGGGGTAACCGGGGAGCTGTTTTTT
CATSRDQAGVTGELFF
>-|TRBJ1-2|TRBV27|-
TGTGCCAGCAGTTTTAAGGGACTCATGCTTTATGGCTACACCTTC
CASSFKGLMLYGYTF
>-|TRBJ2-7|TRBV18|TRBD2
TGTGCCAGCTCACAAGGTAGCGGGGGGTACTCCTACGAGCAGTACTTC
CASSQGSGGYSYEQYF
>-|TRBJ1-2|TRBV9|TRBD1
TGTGCCAGCAGCACCCGGGGACAGGGGGACTATGGCTACACCTTC
CASSTRGQGDYGYTF
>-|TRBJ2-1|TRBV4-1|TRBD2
TGCGCCAGCAGCCTGTATAGCGGGAGTGGTGAGCAGTTCTTC
CASSLYSGSGEQFF
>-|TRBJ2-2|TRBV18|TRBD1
TGTGCCAGCTCACCACGGTCCCCAGGGGGCGCGGACACCGGGGAGCTGTTTTTT
CASSPRSPGGADTGELFF
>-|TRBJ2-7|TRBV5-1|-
TGCGCCAGCAGCTTAGGACAGCGGAGCTCCTACGAGCAGTACTTC
CASSLGQRSSYEQYF
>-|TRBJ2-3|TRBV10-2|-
TGCGCCAGCAGTGAGGGGGGGGCTGGAGATACGCAGTATTTT
CASSEGGAGDTQYF
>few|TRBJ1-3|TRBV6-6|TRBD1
TGTGCCAGCAGTTCCGGGACAGGTGGAAACACCATATATTTT
CASSSGTGGNTIYF
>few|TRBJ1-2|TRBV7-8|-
TGTGCCACCACGGACAGCCTCTATGGCTACACCTTC
CATTDSLYGYTF
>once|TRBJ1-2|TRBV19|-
TGTGCCAGTAGTATAGGAGGGGACACCTATGTCACTGGCTACACCTTC
CASSIGGDTYVTGYTF
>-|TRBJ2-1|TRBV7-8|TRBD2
TGTGCCAGCAGCACCCCCGGGGGGGTCTCCTACAATGAGCAGTTCTTC
CASSTPGGVSYNEQFF
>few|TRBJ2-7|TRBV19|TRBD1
TGTGCCAGTTCTGGACAGGGGGTTGGCGAGCAGTACTTC
CASSGQGVGEQYF
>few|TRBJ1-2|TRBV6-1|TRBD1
TGTGCCAGCAGTGAAGGGAGGACAGGGAATGGCTACACCTTC
CASSEGRTGNGYTF
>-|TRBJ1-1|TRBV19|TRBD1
TGTGCCAGTAAACAGGACAGGGTCAACACTGAAGCTTTCTTT
CASKQDRVNTEAFF
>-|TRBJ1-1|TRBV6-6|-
TGTGCCAGCAGTTTGGCTGAGGGAGCTTTCTTT
CASSLAEGAFF
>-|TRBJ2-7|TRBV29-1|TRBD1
TGCAGCCCCTGGGACAGCTCCTACGAGCAGTACTTC
CSPWDSSYEQYF
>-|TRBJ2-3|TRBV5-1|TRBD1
TGCGCCAGCAGCTTGGACGGCAGGGGGCAGTCAGATACGCAGTATTTT
CASSLDGRGQSDTQYF